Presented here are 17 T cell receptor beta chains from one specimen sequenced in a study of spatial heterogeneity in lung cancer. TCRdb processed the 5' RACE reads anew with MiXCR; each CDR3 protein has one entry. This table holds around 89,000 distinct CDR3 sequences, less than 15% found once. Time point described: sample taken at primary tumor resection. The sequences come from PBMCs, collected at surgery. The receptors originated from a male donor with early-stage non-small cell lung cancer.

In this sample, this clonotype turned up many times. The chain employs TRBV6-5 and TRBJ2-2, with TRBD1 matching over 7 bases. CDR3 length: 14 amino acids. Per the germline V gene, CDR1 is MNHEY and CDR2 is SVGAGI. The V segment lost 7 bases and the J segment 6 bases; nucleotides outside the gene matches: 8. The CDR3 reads CASTLDRFAGELFF. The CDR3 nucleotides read TGTGCCAGCACCCTGGACAGGTTCGCCGGGGAGCTGTTTTTT.

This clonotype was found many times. The CDR3 region has the DNA TGTGCCAGCAGCCCCCGGGGGGACAATGAGCAGTTCTTC. It yields the protein CASSPRGDNEQFF. The V call is TRBV9, the J call TRBJ2-1; 7 nucleotides align to TRBD2. Germline V gives CDR1 SGDLS, CDR2 YYNGEE. V was clipped by 4 bases and J by 5 bases; unmatched bases: 3. This CDR3 region has 13 residues.

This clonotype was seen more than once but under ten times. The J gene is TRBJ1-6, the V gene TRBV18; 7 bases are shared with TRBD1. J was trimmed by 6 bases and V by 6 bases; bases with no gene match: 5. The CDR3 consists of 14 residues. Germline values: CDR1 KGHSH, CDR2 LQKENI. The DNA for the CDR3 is TGTGCCAGCTCCCCAGGACAGGCTAATTCACCCCTCCACTTT. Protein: CASSPGQANSPLHF.

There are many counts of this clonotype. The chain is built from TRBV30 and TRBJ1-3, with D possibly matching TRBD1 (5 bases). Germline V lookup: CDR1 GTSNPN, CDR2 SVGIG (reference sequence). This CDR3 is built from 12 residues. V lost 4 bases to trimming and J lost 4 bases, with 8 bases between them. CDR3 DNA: TGTGCCTGGAAAGGGGTAGGAAACACCATATATTTT. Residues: CAWKGVGNTIYF.

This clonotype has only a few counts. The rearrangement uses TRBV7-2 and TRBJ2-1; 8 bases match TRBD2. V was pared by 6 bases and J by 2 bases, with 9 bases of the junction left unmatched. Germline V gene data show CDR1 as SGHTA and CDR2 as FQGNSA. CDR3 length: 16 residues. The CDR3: CASSLSSGGPYNEQFF. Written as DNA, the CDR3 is TGTGCCAGCAGTCTGAGTTCGGGAGGGCCCTACAATGAGCAGTTCTTC.

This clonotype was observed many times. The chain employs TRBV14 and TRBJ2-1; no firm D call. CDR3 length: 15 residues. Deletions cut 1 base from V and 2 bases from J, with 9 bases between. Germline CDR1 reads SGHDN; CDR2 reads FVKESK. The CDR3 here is CASSQVGLPYNEQFF. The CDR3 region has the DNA TGTGCCAGCAGCCAAGTCGGGCTTCCCTACAATGAGCAGTTCTTC.

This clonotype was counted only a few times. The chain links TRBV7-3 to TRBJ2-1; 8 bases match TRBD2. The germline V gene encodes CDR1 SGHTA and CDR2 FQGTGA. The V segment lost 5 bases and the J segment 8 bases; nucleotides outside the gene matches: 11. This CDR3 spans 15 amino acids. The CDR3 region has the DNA TGTGCCAGCAGCACCGTAGCGGGATCGGGGTATGAGCAGTTCTTC. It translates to CASSTVAGSGYEQFF.

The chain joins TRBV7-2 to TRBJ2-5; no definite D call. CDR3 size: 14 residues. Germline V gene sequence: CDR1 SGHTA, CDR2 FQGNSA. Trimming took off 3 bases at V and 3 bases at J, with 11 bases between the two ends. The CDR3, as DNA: TGTGCCAGCAGCTTCGGTAGGCTGGAAGAGACCCAGTACTTC. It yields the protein CASSFGRLEETQYF. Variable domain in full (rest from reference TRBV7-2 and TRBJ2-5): GAGVSQSPSNKVTEKGKDVELRCDPISGHTALYWYRQSLGQGLEFLIYFQGNSAPDKSGLPSDRFSAERTGGSVSTLTIQRTQQEDSAVYLCASSFGRLEETQYFGPGTRLLVL.

The CDR3 protein is CSARVADYTDTQYF. CDR3 nucleotides: TGCAGTGCTAGAGTGGCGGACTACACAGATACGCAGTATTTT. The genes are TRBV20-1 and TRBJ2-3; a possible D gene is TRBD2 (6 bases). The CDR3 extends over 14 amino acids. The germline V gene encodes CDR1 DFQATT and CDR2 SNEGSKA (reference sequence). The germline V and J ends were trimmed by 1 base and 2 bases, with 10 bases remaining between them.

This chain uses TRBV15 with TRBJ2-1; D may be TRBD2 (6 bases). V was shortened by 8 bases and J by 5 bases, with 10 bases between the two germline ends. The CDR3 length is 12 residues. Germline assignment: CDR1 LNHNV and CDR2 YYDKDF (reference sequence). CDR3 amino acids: CATGLPHNEQFF. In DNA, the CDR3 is TGTGCCACCGGACTACCACACAATGAGCAGTTCTTC.

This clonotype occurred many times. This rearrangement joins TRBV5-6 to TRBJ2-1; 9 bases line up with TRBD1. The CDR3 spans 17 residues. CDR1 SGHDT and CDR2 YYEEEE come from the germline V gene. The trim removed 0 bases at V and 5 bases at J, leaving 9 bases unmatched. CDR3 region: CASSLGTGTGIHNEQFF. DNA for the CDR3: TGTGCCAGCAGCTTGGGAACCGGGACAGGGATCCACAATGAGCAGTTCTTC.

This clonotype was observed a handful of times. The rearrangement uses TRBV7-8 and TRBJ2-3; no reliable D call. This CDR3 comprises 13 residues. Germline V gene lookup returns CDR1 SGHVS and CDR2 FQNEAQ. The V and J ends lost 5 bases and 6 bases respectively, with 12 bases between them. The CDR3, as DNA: TGTGCCAGCAGCCCGACACTTTTGGATACGCAGTATTTT. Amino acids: CASSPTLLDTQYF.

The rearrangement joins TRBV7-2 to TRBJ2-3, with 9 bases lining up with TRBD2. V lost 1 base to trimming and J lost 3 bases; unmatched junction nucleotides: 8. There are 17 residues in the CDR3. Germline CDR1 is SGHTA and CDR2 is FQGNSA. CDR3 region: CASSLVARGGRTDTQYF. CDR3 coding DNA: TGTGCCAGCAGCTTAGTTGCGCGGGGGGGCAGAACAGATACGCAGTATTTT.

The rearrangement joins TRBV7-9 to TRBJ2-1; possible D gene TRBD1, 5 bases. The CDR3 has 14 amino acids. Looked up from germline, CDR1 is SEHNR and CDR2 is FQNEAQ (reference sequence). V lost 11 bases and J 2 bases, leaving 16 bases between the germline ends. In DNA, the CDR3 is TGTGCCTCCGCCTCGACAGCTACCTACAATGAGCAGTTCTTC. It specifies CASASTATYNEQFF. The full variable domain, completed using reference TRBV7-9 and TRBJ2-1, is DTGVSQNPRHKITKRGQNVTFRCDPISEHNRLYWYRQTLGQGPEFLTYFQNEAQLEKSRLLSDRFSAERPKGSFSTLEIQRTEQGDSAMYLCASASTATYNEQFFGPGTRLTVL.

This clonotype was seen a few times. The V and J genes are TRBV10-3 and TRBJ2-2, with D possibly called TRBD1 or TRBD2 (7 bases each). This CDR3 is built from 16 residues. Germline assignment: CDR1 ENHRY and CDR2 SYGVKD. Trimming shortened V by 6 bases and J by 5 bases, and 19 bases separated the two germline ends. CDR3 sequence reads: CAIRPGGTDSTGELFF. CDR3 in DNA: TGTGCCATCAGACCCGGGGGGACAGACAGTACCGGGGAGCTGTTTTTT.

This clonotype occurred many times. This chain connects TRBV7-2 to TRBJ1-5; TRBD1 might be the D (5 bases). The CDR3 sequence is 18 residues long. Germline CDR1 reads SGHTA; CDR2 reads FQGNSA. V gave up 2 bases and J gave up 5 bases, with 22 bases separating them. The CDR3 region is CASSLNLRDGESYQPQHF. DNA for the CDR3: TGTGCCAGCAGCTTAAACCTAAGGGACGGAGAGTCCTATCAGCCCCAGCATTTT.

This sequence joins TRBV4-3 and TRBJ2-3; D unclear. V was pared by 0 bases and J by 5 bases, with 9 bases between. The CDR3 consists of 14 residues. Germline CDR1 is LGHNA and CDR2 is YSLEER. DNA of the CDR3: TGCGCCAGCAGCCAAGATAGGCTCAAAGATACGCAGTATTTT. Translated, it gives CASSQDRLKDTQYF.